The 21 T cell receptor beta chains listed next were all sequenced from one sample in a study of Graves' ophthalmopathy and Graves' hyperthyroidism. The sequenced template was RNA, covering the TCR beta CDR3 region. In the first round, RT-PCR was carried out with HTBI primers, and a multiplex PCR formed the second round. TCRdb reanalysed the multiplex PCR reads using MiXCR and keeps one entry per CDR3 protein. This sample has approximately 540,000 distinct CDR3 sequences, with approximately 35% found just once. Sequencing was carried out using peripheral blood or thyroid tissue (not recorded which). These TCRs come from an adult man with Graves' hyperthyroidism.

Worth noting for this clonotype: This may be a read error: a much more frequent sequence differs by one nucleotide. V is TRBV12-3 or TRBV12-4 and J is TRBJ2-3; D may be TRBD2 (6 bases). Trimming took off 3 bases at V and 2 bases at J, with 9 bases between the two ends. This CDR3 contains 14 residues. The CDR3 bases are TGTGCCAGCAGTTTTCGGGGGTTCACAGATACGCAGTATTTT. Amino acid sequence: CASSFRGFTDTQYF.

On this clonotype itself: This may be a read error: a much more frequent sequence differs by one nucleotide. This chain uses TRBV12-3 or TRBV12-4 with TRBJ1-5; D remains ambiguous. This CDR3 has 15 amino acids. V was clipped by 6 bases and J by 4 bases, with 16 bases between them. CDR3 nucleotide sequence: TGTGCCAGCAGCCCAGACGTAAGTCGAAATCAGCCCCAGCATTTT. Its translation is CASSPDVSRNQPQHF.

The genes are TRBV29-1 and TRBJ2-5; a weak D match, TRBD1 (6 bases). The germline V gene encodes CDR1 SQVTM and CDR2 ANQGSEA. Trimming stripped 7 bases from V and 3 bases from J, with 18 bases between. This CDR3 spans 14 amino acids. The CDR3 bases are TGCAGCGGGCGACAGGTCAGGGATGAAGAGACCCAGTACTTC. Residues: CSGRQVRDEETQYF.

This clonotype was observed at least ten times. The chain uses TRBV12-3 or TRBV12-4 and TRBJ2-5, with 7 bases identical to TRBD1. J was trimmed by 2 bases and V by 3 bases; bases with no gene match: 6. The CDR3 is made up of 15 amino acids. The CDR3 loop reads CASSFLTGRQETQYF. For the CDR3, the DNA is TGTGCCAGCAGTTTTCTGACAGGGAGACAAGAGACCCAGTACTTC.

Ten or more counts support this clonotype. CDR3 nucleotides: TGTGCCAGCAGTTTCAGCAGGGGGTTGACGACTGAAGCTTTCTTT. Translating it yields CASSFSRGLTTEAFF. The rearrangement joins TRBV6-5 to TRBJ1-1, with TRBD1 identical over 7 bases. CDR1 and CDR2 from the germline V gene are MNHEY and SVGAGI. There are 15 residues in the CDR3. V was clipped by 4 bases and J by 5 bases; unmatched bases: 10.

This clonotype has ten or more counts. The chain has TRBV29-1 and TRBJ2-1, with no clear D. V lost 4 bases and J 3 bases, leaving 4 bases between the germline ends. The CDR3 is 11 residues long. Germline CDR1 SQVTM, CDR2 ANQGSEA. In DNA form, the CDR3 reads TGCAGCGTTGTCGGCTACAATGAGCAGTTCTTC. Amino acid sequence: CSVVGYNEQFF.

The rearrangement uses TRBV18 and TRBJ1-1, with D possibly matching TRBD1 (5 bases). The CDR3 totals 15 residues. Per germline, CDR1 KGHSH and CDR2 LQKENI. V gave up 3 bases and J gave up 0 bases, with 11 bases separating them. The CDR3 coding sequence is TGTGCCAGCTCACCTTTACCAGGGCTGAACACTGAAGCTTTCTTT. Its protein is CASSPLPGLNTEAFF.

The J gene is TRBJ2-5, the V gene TRBV10-3, with TRBD1 as a possible D gene (6 bases). Deletions cut 10 bases from V and 14 bases from J, with 20 bases between. CDR1 is ENHRY, CDR2 SYGVKD, per germline. The CDR3 has 11 residues. The chain's CDR3 is CASRGGTLIYF. The CDR3 DNA reads as TGTGCCAGTAGAGGGGGAACACTCATCTACTTC.

This clonotype was detected many times. The chain uses TRBV14 and TRBJ1-1; D remains ambiguous. Trimming took 0 bases from V and 4 from J, leaving 12 bases between them. Germline V gene data show CDR1 as SGHDN and CDR2 as FVKESK. This CDR3 is built from 15 residues. CDR3 sequence reads: CASSQEPRVGTEAFF. CDR3 nucleotide sequence: TGTGCCAGCAGCCAAGAACCAAGGGTGGGCACTGAAGCTTTCTTT.

This clonotype has a count of ten or more. The chain couples TRBV4-1 to TRBJ2-7, with 8 bases aligning to TRBD2. The junction had 6 bases not matched to a gene; V was cut back by 3 bases and J by 2 bases. This CDR3 region has 15 residues. The germline V gene encodes CDR1 MGHRA and CDR2 YSYEKL. The CDR3, as DNA: TGCGCCAGCAGCCATAGCGGGGCTGGAACCTACGAGCAGTACTTC. Amino acids: CASSHSGAGTYEQYF.

This clonotype was seen many times. The chain couples TRBV5-1 to TRBJ1-2, with 11 bases aligning to TRBD1. The length of the CDR3 is 14 residues. The J segment lost 6 bases and the V segment lost 3 bases, leaving 4 bases of the junction unmatched. CDR1 is SGHRS, CDR2 YFSETQ, per germline. The CDR3 sequence: CASSSGTGGHGYTF. The CDR3 nucleotides are TGCGCCAGCAGCTCCGGGACAGGGGGTCATGGCTACACCTTC.

This clonotype was counted ten times or more. The chain joins TRBV7-8 to TRBJ1-6; D call uncertain. The CDR3 length is 15 residues. The germline gives CDR1 SGHVS, CDR2 FQNEAQ. Trimming shortened V by 1 base and J by 10 bases, and 14 bases separated the two germline ends. DNA of the CDR3: TGTGCCAGCAGCTTAGTTCTGGGTAGCGGATCACCCCTCCACTTT. Residues: CASSLVLGSGSPLHF.

About this clonotype: Being one base from a much bigger clone, this may be a read error. The chain combines TRBV24-1 with TRBJ1-5; 7 nucleotides match TRBD1. With V trimmed by 8 bases and J by 5 bases, 11 bases remained unmatched. The CDR3 runs 15 residues. Germline lookup yields CDR1 KGHDR and CDR2 SFDVKD. The CDR3, as DNA: TGTGCCACCAATGCGAAAGGGGGCCGTGATCAGCCCCAGCATTTT. This sequence encodes CATNAKGGRDQPQHF.

The chain employs TRBV7-9 and TRBJ2-5, with D hard to call. The germline V and J ends were trimmed by 1 base and 7 bases, with 7 bases remaining between them. CDR3 length: 12 amino acids. Germline V lookup: CDR1 SEHNR, CDR2 FQNEAQ (reference sequence). CDR3 nucleotides: TGTGCCAGCAGCTTAGGGGAAGGGACCCAGTACTTC. This codes for CASSLGEGTQYF.

This clonotype was observed many times. The J gene is TRBJ1-1, the V gene TRBV13; D unclear. V shed 5 bases and J shed 0 bases, with 13 bases lying between them. This CDR3 has 15 residues. CDR1 PRHDT and CDR2 FYEKMQ come from the germline V gene (reference sequence). The CDR3 reads CASSQEQSLNTEAFF. The CDR3 DNA reads TGTGCCAGCAGCCAGGAACAGTCGTTGAACACTGAAGCTTTCTTT.

CDR3 loop: CASSLRGAFITEAFF. Written as DNA, the CDR3 is TGTGCCAGCAGCTTGCGGGGGGCGTTTATTACTGAAGCTTTCTTT. The J gene is TRBJ1-1, the V gene TRBV5-4, with a weak D call TRBD1 (6 bases). V dropped 1 base and J dropped 5 bases, with 15 bases sitting between them. This CDR3 comprises 15 residues. The germline gives CDR1 SGHNT, CDR2 YYREEE (reference sequence). The full variable domain, with the rest looked up from reference TRBV5-4 and TRBJ1-1, is ETGVTQSPTHLIKTRGQQVTLRCSSQSGHNTVSWYQQALGQGPQFIFQYYREEENGRGNFPPRFSGLQFPNYSSELNVNALELDDSALYLCASSLRGAFITEAFFGQGTRLTVV.

This clonotype has a count of ten or more. The gene calls are TRBV19 and TRBJ2-6; D gene unclear. Trimming removed 1 base at V and 0 bases at J, with 13 bases between. CDR3 length equals 18 residues. Germline CDR1 is LNHDA and CDR2 is SQIVND (reference sequence). CDR3 in DNA: TGTGCCAGTAGTATAGGGCGACAAATCATCTCTGGGGCCAACGTCCTGACTTTC. Translated: CASSIGRQIISGANVLTF.

As for this clonotype: This may stem from a read error, because a much larger clone lies one nucleotide away. The chain has TRBV7-2 and TRBJ2-7; TRBD2 matches at 10 bases. With 3 bases clipped from V and 2 bases from J, the junction kept 7 bases outside the gene matches. There are 16 residues in the CDR3. Germline lookup yields CDR1 SGHTA and CDR2 FQGNSA. The CDR3: CASSLLGTSEPYEQYF. The CDR3 bases are TGTGCCAGCAGCTTGCTTGGGACTAGCGAACCCTACGAGCAGTACTTC.

This clonotype was picked up one time. The chain joins TRBV27 to TRBJ1-2; 7 positions agree with TRBD1. After removal of 5 bases from V and 6 bases from J, the junction contained 12 bases not matched to a gene. The CDR3 length is 15 residues. Germline loops: CDR1 MNHEY, CDR2 SMNVEV (reference sequence). The CDR3 region is CASSPRQGKVNGYTF. For the CDR3, the DNA is TGTGCCAGCAGTCCCCGACAGGGTAAAGTCAATGGCTACACCTTC.

This clonotype was picked up many times. The J gene is TRBJ2-7, the V gene TRBV7-9; TRBD2 matches 7 bases. V dropped 5 bases and J dropped 2; count of bases not matched to a gene: 6. This CDR3 has 14 residues. Germline-derived CDR1 and CDR2 are SEHNR and FQNEAQ (reference sequence). The CDR3 sequence: CASSTSGAPYEQYF. The CDR3, as DNA: TGTGCCAGCAGCACGAGCGGGGCCCCCTACGAGCAGTACTTC.

The table lists this clonotype with many counts. The rearrangement joins TRBV7-2 to TRBJ1-4; D may be TRBD1 (5 bases). V was clipped by 3 bases and J by 3 bases, with 11 bases between them. The germline V gene encodes CDR1 SGHTA and CDR2 FQGNSA. The CDR3 has 15 residues. Written as DNA, the CDR3 is TGTGCCAGCAGCTTGGGGACCTGGGCTAATGAAAAACTGTTTTTT. Amino acid sequence: CASSLGTWANEKLFF.